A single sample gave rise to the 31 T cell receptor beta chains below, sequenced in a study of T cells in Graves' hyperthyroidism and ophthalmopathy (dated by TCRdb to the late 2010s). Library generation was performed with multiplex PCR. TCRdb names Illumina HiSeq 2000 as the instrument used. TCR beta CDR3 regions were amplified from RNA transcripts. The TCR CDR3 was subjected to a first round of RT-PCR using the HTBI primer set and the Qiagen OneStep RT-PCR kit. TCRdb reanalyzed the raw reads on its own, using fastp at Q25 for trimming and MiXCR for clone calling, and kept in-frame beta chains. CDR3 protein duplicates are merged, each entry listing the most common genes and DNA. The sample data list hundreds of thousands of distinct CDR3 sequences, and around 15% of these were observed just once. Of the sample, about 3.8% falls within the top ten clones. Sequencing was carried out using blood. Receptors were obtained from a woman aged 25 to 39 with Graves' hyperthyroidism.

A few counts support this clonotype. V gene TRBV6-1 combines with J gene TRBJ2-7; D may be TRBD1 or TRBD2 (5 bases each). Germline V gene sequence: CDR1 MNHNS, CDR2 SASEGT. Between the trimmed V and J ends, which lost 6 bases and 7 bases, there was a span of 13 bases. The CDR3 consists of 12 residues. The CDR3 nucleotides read TGTGCCAGCAGCCGGGACGGATGGGAGCAGTACTTC. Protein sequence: CASSRDGWEQYF.

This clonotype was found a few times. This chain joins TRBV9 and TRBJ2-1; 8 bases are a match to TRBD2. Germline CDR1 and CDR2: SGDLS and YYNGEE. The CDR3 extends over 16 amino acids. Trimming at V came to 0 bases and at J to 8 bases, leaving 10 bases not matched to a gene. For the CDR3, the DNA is TGTGCCAGCAGCGTAGGGAGGAATAGCGGGGCTGATGAGCAGTTCTTC. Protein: CASSVGRNSGADEQFF. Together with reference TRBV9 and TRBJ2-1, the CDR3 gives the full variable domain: DSGVTQTPKHLITATGQRVTLRCSPRSGDLSVYWYQQSLDQGLQFLIQYYNGEERAKGNILERFSAQQFPDLHSELNLSSLELGDSALYFCASSVGRNSGADEQFFGPGTRLTVL.

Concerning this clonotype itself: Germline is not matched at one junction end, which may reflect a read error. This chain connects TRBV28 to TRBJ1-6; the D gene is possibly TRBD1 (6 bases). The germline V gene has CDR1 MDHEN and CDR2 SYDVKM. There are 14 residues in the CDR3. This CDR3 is CAGSFEGGFSPLHF. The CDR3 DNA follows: TGTGCCGGCAGTTTTGAGGGGGGATTTTCACCCCTCCACTTT.

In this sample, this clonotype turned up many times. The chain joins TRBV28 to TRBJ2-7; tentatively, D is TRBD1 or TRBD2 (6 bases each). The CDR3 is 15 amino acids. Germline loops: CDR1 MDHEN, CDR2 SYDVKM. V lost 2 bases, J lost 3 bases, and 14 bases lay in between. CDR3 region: CASSLPGARNYEQYF. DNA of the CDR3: TGTGCCAGCAGTTTACCGGGGGCTAGAAACTACGAGCAGTACTTC.

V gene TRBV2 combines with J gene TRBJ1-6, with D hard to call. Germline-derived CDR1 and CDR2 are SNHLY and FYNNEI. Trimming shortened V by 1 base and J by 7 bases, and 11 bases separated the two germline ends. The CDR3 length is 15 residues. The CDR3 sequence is CASSEVVSRNSPLHF. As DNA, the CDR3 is TGTGCCAGCAGTGAAGTTGTCTCCAGGAATTCACCCCTCCACTTT.

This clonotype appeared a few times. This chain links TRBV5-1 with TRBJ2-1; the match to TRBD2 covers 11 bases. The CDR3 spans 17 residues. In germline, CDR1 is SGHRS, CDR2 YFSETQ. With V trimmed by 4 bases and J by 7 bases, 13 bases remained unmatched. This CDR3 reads CASSPPRLAGSGNEQFF. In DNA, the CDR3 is TGCGCCAGCAGCCCGCCCAGACTAGCGGGATCGGGTAATGAGCAGTTCTTC. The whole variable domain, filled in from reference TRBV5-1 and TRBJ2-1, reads KAGVTQTPRYLIKTRGQQVTLSCSPISGHRSVSWYQQTPGQGLQFLFEYFSETQRNKGNFPGRFSGRQFSNSRSEMNVSTLELGDSALYLCASSPPRLAGSGNEQFFGPGTRLTVL.

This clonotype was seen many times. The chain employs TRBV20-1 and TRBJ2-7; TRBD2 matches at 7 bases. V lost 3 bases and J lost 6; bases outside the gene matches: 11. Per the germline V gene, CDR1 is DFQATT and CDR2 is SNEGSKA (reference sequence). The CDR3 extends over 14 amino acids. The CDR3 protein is CSASSGTIGLEQYF. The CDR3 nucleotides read TGCAGTGCTAGCTCCGGGACTATAGGTCTCGAGCAGTACTTC.

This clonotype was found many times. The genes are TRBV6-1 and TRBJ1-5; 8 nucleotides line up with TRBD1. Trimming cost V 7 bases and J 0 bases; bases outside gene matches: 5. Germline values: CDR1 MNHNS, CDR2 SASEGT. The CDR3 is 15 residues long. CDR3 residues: CASNIGQGSNQPQHF. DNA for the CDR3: TGTGCCAGCAACATTGGACAGGGTAGCAATCAGCCCCAGCATTTT.

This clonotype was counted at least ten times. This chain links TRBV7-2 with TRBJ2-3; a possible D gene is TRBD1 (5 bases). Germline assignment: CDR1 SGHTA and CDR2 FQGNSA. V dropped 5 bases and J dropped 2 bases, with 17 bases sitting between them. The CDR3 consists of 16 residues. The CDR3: CASSQVAGWDTDTQYF. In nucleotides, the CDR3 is TGTGCCAGCAGCCAAGTGGCAGGGTGGGACACAGATACGCAGTATTTT.

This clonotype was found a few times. CDR3 amino acids: CASVGMGGEQYF. CDR3 sequence (DNA): TGTGCCAGCGTTGGAATGGGTGGCGAGCAGTACTTC. This chain uses TRBV28 with TRBJ2-7; D is unresolved. V gave up 8 bases and J gave up 6 bases, with 14 bases separating them. The CDR3 is made up of 12 amino acids. CDR1 MDHEN and CDR2 SYDVKM come from the germline V gene.

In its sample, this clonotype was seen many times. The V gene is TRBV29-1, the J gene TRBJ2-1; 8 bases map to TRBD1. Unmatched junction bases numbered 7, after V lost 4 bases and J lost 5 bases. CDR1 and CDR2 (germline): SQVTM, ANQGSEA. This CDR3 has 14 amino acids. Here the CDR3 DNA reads TGCAGCGTTGTTGGGACAGGTGGTCACAATGAGCAGTTCTTC. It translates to CSVVGTGGHNEQFF.

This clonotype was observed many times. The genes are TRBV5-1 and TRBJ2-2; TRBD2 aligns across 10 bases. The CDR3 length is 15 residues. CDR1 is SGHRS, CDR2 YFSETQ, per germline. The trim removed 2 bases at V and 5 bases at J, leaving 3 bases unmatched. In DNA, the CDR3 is TGCGCCAGCAGCTTCGAACTAGCGGGGACCGGGGAGCTGTTTTTT. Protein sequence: CASSFELAGTGELFF.

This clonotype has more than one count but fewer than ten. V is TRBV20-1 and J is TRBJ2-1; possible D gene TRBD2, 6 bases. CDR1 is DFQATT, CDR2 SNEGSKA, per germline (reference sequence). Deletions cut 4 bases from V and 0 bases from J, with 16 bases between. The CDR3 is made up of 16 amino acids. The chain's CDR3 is CSATHLTGVSYNEQFF. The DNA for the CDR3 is TGCAGTGCTACTCACCTGACGGGAGTCTCCTACAATGAGCAGTTCTTC.

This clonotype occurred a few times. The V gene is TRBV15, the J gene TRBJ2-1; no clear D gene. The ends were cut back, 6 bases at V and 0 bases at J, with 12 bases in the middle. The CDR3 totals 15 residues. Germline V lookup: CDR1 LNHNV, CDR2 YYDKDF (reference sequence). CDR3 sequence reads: CATSFNKNSYNEQFF. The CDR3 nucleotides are TGTGCCACCAGTTTTAACAAAAACTCCTACAATGAGCAGTTCTTC. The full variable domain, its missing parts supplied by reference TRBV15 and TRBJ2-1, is DAMVIQNPRYQVTQFGKPVTLSCSQTLNHNVMYWYQQKSSQAPKLLFHYYDKDFNNEADTPDNFQSRRPNTSFCFLDIRSPGLGDTAMYLCATSFNKNSYNEQFFGPGTRLTVL.

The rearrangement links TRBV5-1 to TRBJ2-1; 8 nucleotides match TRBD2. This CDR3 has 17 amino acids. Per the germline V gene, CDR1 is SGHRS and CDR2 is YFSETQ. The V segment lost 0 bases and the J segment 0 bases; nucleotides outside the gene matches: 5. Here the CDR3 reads CASSLALAGSSYNEQFF. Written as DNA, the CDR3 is TGCGCCAGCAGCTTGGCCTTAGCGGGGAGCTCCTACAATGAGCAGTTCTTC.

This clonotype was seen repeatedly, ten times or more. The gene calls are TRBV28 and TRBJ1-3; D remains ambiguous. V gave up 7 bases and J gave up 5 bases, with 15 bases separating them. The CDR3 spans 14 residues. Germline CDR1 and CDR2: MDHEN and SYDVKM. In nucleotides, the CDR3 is TGTGCCAGCACCCGGAGGATCGGGCGAAACACCATATATTTT. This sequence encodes CASTRRIGRNTIYF.

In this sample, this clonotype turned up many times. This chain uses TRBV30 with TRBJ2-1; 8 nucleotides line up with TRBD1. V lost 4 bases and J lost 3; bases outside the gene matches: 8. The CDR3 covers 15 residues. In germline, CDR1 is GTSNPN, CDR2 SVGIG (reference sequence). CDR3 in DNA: TGTGCCTGGACCCAGGGGGCGACGCTCTACAATGAGCAGTTCTTC. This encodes CAWTQGATLYNEQFF.

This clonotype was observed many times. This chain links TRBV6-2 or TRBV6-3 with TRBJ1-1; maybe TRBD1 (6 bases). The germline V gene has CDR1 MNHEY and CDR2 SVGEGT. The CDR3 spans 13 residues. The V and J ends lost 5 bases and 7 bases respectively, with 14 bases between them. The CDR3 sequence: CASSRDIVGEAFF. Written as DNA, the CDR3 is TGTGCCAGCAGTCGGGACATCGTAGGTGAAGCTTTCTTT.

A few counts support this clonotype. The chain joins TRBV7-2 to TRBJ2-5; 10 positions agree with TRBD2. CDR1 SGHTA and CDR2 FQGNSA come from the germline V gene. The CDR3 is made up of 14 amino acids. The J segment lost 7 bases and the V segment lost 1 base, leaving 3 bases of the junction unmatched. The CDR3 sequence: CASSLGPSGRTQYF. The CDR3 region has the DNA TGTGCCAGCAGCTTAGGGCCTAGCGGGAGGACCCAGTACTTC.

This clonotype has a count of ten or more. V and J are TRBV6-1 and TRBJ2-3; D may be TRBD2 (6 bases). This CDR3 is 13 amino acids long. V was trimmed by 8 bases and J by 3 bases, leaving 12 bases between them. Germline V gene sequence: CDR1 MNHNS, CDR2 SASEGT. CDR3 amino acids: CASLAGGTDTQYF. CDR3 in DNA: TGTGCCAGCTTGGCAGGAGGGACAGATACGCAGTATTTT.

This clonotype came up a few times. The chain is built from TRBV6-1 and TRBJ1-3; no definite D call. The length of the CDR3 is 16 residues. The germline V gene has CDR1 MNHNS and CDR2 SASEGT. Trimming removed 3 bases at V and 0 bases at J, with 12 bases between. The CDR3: CASSDWWTNSGNTIYF. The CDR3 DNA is TGTGCCAGCAGTGACTGGTGGACCAACTCTGGAAACACCATATATTTT.

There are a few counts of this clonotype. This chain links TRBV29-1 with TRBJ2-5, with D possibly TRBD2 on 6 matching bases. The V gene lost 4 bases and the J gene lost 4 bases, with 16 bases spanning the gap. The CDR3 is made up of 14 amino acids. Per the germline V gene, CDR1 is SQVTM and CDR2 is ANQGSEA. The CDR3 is CSVAPRLVGETQYF. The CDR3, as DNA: TGCAGCGTTGCGCCTCGACTAGTGGGAGAGACCCAGTACTTC.

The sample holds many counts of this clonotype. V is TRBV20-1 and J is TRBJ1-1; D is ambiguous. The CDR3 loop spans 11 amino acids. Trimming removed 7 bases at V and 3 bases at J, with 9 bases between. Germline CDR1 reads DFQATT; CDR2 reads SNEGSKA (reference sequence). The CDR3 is CSVRGDTEAFF. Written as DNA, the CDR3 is TGCAGTGTACGGGGTGACACTGAAGCTTTCTTT.

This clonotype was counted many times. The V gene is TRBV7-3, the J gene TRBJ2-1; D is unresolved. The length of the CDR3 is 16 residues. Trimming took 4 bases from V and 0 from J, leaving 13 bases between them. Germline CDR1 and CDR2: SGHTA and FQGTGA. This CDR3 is CASSSGARSSYNEQFF. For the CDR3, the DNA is TGTGCCAGCAGCTCCGGAGCGAGGAGCTCCTACAATGAGCAGTTCTTC.

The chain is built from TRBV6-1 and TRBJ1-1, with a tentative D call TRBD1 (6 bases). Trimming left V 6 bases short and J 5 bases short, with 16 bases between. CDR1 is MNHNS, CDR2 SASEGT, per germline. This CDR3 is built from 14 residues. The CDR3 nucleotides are TGTGCCAGCAGCCCGGGGGGGGCCAGGACTGAAGCTTTCTTT. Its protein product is CASSPGGARTEAFF.

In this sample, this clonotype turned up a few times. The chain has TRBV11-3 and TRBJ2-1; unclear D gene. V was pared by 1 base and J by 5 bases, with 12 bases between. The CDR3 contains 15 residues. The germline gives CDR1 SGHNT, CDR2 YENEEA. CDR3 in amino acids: CASSLGQTRNNEQFF. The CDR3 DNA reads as TGTGCCAGCAGCTTAGGGCAAACCAGGAACAATGAGCAGTTCTTC. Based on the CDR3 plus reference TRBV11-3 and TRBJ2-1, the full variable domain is EAGVVQSPRYKIIEKKQPVAFWCNPISGHNTLYWYLQNLGQGPELLIRYENEEAVDDSQLPKDRFSAERLKGVDSTLKIQPAELGDSAVYLCASSLGQTRNNEQFFGPGTRLTVL.

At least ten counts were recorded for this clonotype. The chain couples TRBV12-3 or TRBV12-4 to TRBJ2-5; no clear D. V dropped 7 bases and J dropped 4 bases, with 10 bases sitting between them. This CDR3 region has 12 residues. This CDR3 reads CASTRSGETQYF. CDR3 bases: TGTGCCAGCACTCGCTCGGGAGAGACCCAGTACTTC.

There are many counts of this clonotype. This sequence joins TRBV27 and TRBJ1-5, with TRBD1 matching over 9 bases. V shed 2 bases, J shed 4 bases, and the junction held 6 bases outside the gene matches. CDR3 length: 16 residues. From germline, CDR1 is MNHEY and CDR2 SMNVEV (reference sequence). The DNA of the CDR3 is TGTGCCAGCAGTTTAACAACAGGGGGCCGGAATCAGCCCCAGCATTTT. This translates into CASSLTTGGRNQPQHF.

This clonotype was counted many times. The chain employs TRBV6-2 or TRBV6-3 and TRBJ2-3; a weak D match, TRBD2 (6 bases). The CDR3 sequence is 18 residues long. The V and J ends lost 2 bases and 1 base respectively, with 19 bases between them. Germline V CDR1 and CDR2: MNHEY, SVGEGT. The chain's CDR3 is CASSYQPKHSGGTDTQYF. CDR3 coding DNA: TGTGCCAGCAGTTACCAACCAAAGCATAGCGGCGGCACAGATACGCAGTATTTT.

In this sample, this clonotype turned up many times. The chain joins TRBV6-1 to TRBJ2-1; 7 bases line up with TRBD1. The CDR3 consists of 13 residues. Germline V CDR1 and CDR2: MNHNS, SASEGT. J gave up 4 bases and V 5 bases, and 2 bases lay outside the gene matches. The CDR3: CASSTGEYNEQFF. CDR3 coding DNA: TGTGCCAGCAGTACAGGGGAGTACAATGAGCAGTTCTTC.

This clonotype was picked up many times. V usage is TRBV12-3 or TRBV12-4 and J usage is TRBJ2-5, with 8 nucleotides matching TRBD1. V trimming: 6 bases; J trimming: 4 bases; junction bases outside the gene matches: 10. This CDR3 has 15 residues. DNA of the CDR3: TGTGCCAGCAGGACAAAGGGCAGGGGGCTAGAGACCCAGTACTTC. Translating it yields CASRTKGRGLETQYF.